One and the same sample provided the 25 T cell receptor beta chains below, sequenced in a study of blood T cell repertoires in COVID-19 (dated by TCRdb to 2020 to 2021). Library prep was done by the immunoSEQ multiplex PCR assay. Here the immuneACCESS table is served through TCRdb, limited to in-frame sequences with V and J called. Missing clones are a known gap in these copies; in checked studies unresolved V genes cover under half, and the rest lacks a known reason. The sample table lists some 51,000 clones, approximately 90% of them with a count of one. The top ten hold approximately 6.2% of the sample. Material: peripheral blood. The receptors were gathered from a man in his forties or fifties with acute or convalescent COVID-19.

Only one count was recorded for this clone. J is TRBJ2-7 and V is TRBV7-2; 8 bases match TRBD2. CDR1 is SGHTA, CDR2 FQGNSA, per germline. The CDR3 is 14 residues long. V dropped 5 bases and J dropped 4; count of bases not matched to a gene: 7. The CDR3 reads CASSPGTSGYEQYF. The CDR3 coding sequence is TGTGCCAGCAGCCCCGGGACTAGTGGTTACGAGCAGTACTTC.

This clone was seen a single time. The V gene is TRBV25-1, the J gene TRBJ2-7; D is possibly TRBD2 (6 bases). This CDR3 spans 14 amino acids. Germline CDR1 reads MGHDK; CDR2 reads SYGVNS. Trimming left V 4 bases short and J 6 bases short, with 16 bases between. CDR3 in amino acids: CASSGGDGGLEQYF. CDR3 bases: TGTGCCAGCAGTGGGGGGGACGGGGGTCTCGAGCAGTACTTC.

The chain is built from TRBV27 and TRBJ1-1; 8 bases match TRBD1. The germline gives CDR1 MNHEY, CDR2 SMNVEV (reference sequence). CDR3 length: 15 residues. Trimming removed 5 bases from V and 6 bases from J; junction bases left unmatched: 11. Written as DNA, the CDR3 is TGTGCCAGCAGTACGATAGGACAGGGTTTGGCTGAAGCTTTCTTT. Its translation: CASSTIGQGLAEAFF.

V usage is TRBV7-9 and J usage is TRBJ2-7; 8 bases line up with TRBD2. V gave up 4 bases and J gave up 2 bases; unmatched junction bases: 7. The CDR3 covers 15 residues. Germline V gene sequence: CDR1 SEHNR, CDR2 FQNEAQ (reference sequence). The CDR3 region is CASSSLTSEPYEQYF. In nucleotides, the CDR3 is TGTGCCAGCAGCTCCTTGACTAGCGAGCCCTACGAGCAGTACTTC. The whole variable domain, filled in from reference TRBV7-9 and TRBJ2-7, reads DTGVSQNPRHKITKRGQNVTFRCDPISEHNRLYWYRQTLGQGPEFLTYFQNEAQLEKSRLLSDRFSAERPKGSFSTLEIQRTEQGDSAMYLCASSSLTSEPYEQYFGPGTRLTVT.

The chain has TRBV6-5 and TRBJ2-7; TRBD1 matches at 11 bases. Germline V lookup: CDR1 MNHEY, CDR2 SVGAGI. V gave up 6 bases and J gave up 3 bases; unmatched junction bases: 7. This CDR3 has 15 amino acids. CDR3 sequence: CASRPGTGGVYEQYF. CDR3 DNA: TGTGCCAGCAGACCTGGGACAGGGGGAGTCTACGAGCAGTACTTC.

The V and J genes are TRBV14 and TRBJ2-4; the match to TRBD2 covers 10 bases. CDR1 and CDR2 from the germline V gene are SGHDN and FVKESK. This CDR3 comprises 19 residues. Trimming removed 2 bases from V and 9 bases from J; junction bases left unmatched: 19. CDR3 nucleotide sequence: TGTGCCAGCAGCCAAACTAGCGGGAATCAAGCCGGTGATTTACGCATTCAGTACTTC. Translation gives CASSQTSGNQAGDLRIQYF.

CDR3 amino acids: CASSDRTGTSSGNTIYF. The CDR3 coding sequence is TGTGCCAGCAGTGATAGGACAGGAACCTCCTCTGGAAACACCATATATTTT. The chain is built from TRBV25-1 and TRBJ1-3; 7 bases are shared with TRBD1. After removal of 3 bases from V and 0 bases from J, the junction contained 8 bases not matched to a gene. Germline CDR1 reads MGHDK; CDR2 reads SYGVNS. The CDR3 extends over 17 amino acids.

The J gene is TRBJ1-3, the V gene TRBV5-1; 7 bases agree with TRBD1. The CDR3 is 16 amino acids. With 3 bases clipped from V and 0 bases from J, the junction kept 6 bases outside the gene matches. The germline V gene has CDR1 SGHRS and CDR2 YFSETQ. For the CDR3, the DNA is TGCGCCAGCAGCTGGGGACAGAGTCCCTCTGGAAACACCATATATTTT. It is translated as CASSWGQSPSGNTIYF.

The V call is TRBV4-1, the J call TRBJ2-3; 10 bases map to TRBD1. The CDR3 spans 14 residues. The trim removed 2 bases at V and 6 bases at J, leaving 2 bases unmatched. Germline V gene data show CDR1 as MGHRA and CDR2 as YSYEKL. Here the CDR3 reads CASSQRDRGDTQYF. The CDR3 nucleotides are TGCGCCAGCAGCCAACGGGACAGGGGCGATACGCAGTATTTT.

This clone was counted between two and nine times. The CDR3 spells CASSGWTSGSYNEQFF. CDR3 bases: TGTGCCAGCAGTGGGTGGACTAGCGGTTCCTACAATGAGCAGTTCTTC. This rearrangement joins TRBV6-2 or TRBV6-3 to TRBJ2-1; 10 nucleotides agree with TRBD2. The CDR3 loop spans 16 amino acids. Germline CDR1 and CDR2: MNHEY and SVGEGT. The V gene end was trimmed by 5 bases and the J gene end by 1 base; junction bases not matched to a gene: 5.

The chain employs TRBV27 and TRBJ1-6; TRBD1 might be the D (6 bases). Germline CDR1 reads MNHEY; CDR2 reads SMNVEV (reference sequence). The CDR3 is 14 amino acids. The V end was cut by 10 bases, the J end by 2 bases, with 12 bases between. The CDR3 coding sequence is TGTGCCAAGGCGACAGGTCCCTATAATTCACCCCTCCACTTT. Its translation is CAKATGPYNSPLHF.

CDR3 nucleotide sequence: TGTGCCAGCAGCTTACACCGAGACAGGGGTAGCGACACCGGGGAGCTGTTTTTT. Translating it yields CASSLHRDRGSDTGELFF. V usage is TRBV7-3 and J usage is TRBJ2-2; the match to TRBD1 covers 8 bases. Trimming at V came to 2 bases and at J to 3 bases, leaving 11 bases not matched to a gene. The CDR3 runs 18 residues. In germline, CDR1 is SGHTA, CDR2 FQGTGA.

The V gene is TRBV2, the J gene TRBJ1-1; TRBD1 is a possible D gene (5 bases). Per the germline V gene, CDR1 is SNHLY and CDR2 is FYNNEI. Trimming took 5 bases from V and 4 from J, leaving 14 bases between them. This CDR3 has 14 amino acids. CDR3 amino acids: CASSHDLGGTEAFF. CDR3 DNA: TGTGCCAGCAGTCACGACCTCGGGGGCACTGAAGCTTTCTTT.

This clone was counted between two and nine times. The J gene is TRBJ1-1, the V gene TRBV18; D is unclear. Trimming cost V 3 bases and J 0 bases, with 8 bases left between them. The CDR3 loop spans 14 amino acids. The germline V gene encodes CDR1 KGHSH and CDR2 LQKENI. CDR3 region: CASSPQNLNTEAFF. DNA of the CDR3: TGTGCCAGCTCACCCCAGAATCTGAACACTGAAGCTTTCTTT. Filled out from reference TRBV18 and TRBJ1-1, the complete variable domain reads NAGVMQNPRHLVRRRGQEARLRCSPMKGHSHVYWYRQLPEEGLKFMVYLQKENIIDESGMPKERFSAEFPKEGPSILRIQQVVRGDSAAYFCASSPQNLNTEAFFGQGTRLTVV.

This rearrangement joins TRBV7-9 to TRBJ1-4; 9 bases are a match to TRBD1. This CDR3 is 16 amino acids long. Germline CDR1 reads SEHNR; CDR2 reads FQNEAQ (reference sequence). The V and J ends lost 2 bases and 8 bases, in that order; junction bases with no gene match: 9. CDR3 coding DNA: TGTGCCAGCAGCTTAAGAACAGGGGGCGCAGGAGAAAAACTGTTTTTT. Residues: CASSLRTGGAGEKLFF.

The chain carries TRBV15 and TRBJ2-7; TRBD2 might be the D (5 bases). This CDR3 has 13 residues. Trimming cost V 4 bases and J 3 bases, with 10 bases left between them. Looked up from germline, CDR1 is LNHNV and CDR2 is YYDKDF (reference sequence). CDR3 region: CATSTAESYEQYF. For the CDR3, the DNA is TGTGCCACCAGCACAGCGGAGAGCTACGAGCAGTACTTC.

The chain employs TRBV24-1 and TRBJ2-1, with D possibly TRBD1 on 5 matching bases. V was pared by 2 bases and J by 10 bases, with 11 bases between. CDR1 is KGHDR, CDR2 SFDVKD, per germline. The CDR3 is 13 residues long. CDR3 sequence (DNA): TGTGCCACCAGTGATTCAGGGTCTGAGGAGCAGTTCTTC. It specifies CATSDSGSEEQFF.

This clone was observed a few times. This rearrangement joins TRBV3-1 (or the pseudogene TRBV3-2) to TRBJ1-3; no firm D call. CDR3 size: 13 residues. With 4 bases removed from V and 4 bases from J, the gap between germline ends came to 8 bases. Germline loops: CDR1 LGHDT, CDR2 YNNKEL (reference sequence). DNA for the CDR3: TGTGCCAGCAGCCCTAGTTACGGAAACACCATATATTTT. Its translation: CASSPSYGNTIYF.

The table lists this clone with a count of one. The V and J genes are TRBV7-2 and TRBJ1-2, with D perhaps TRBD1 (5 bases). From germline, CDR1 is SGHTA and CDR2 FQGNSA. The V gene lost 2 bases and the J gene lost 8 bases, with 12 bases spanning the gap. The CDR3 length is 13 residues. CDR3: CASSLIPGDGYTF. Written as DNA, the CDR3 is TGTGCCAGCAGCTTAATTCCGGGGGACGGCTACACCTTC.

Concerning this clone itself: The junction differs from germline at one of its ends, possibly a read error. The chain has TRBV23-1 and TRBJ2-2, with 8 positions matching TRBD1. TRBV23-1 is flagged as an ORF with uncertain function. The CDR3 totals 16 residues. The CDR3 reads CARSRPGTGRTGELFF. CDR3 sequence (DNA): TGCGCCCGCAGTCGACCTGGGACAGGAAGAACCGGGGAGCTGTTTTTT.

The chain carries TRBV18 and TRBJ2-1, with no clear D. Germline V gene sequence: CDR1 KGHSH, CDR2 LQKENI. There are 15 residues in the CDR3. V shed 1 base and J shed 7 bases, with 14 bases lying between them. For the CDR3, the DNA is TGTGCCAGCTCACCACTCTTTAGTTTCGGGAATGAGCAGTTCTTC. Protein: CASSPLFSFGNEQFF.

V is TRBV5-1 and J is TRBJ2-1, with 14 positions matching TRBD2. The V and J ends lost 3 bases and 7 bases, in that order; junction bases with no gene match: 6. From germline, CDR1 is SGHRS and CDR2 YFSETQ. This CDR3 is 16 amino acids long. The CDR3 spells CASSSPGLAGANEQFF. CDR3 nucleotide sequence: TGCGCCAGCAGCTCTCCGGGACTAGCGGGAGCTAATGAGCAGTTCTTC.

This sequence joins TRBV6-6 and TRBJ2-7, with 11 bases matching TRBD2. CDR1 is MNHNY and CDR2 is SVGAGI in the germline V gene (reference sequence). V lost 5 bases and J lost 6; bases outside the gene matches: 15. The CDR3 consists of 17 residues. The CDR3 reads CASSPMTSGATRIEQYF. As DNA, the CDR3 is TGTGCCAGCAGTCCTATGACTAGCGGGGCCACAAGGATCGAGCAGTACTTC.

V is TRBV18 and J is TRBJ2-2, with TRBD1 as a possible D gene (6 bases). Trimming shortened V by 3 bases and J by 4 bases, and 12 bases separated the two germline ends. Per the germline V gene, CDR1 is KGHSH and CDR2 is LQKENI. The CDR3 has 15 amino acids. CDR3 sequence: CASSPYFRGTGELFF. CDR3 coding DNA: TGTGCCAGCTCACCTTACTTCAGGGGCACCGGGGAGCTGTTTTTT.

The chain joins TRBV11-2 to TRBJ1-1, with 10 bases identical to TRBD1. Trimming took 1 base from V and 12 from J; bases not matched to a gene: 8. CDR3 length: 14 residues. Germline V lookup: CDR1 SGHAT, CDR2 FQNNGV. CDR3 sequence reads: CASSLAVEGQGTFF. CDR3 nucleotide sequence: TGTGCCAGCAGCTTAGCAGTTGAGGGACAGGGGACTTTCTTT.